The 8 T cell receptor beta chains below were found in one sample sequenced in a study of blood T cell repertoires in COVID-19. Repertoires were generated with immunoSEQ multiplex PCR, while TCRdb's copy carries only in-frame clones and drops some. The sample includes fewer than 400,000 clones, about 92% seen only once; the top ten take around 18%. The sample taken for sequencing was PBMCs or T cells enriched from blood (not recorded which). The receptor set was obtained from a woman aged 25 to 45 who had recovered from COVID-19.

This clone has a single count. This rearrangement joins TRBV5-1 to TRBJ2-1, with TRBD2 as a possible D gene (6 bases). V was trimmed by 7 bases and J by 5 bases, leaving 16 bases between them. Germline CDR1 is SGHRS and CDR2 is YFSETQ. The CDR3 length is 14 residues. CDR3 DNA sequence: TGCGCCAGCGCCGAGCAGACTAGTCACAATGAGCAGTTCTTC. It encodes CASAEQTSHNEQFF.

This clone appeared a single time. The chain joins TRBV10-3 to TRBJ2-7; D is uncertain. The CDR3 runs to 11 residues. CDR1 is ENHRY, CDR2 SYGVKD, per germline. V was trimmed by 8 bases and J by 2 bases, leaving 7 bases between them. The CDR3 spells CAIAEAYEQYF. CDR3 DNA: TGTGCCATCGCAGAGGCCTACGAGCAGTACTTC.

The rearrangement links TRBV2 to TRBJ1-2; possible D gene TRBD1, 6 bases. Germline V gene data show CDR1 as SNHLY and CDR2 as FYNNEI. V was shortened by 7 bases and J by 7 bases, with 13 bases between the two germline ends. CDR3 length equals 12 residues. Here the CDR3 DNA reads TGTGCCAGCACCTCAGGGGCGCCTGGCTACACCTTC. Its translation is CASTSGAPGYTF.

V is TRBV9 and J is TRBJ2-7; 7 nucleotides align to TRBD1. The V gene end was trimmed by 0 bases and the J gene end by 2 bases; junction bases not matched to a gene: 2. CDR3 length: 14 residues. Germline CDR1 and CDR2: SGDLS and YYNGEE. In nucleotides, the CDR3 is TGTGCCAGCAGCGTAGCCCAGGGGGCCTACGAGCAGTACTTC. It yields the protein CASSVAQGAYEQYF.

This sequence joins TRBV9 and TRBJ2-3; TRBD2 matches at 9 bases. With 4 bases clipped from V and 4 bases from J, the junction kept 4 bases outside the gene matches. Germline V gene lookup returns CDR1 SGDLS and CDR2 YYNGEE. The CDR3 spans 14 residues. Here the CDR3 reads CASSSGRPADTQYF. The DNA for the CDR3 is TGTGCCAGCAGCAGCGGGAGGCCGGCAGATACGCAGTATTTT.

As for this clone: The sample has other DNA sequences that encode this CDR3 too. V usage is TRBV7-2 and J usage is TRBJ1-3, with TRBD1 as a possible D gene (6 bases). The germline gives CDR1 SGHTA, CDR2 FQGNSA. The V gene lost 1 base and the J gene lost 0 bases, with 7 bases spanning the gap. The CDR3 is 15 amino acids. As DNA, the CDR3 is TGTGCCAGCAGCTTAGTACAGGGCTCTGGAAACACCATATATTTT. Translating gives CASSLVQGSGNTIYF. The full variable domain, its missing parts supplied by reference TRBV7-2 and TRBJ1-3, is GAGVSQSPSNKVTEKGKDVELRCDPISGHTALYWYRQSLGQGLEFLIYFQGNSAPDKSGLPSDRFSAERTGGSVSTLTIQRTQQEDSAVYLCASSLVQGSGNTIYFGEGSWLTVV.

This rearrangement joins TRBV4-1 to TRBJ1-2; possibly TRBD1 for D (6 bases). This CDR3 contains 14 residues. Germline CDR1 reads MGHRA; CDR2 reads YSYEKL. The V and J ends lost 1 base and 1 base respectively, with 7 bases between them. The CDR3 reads CASSQGQVNYGYTF. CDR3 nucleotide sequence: TGCGCCAGCAGCCAAGGACAGGTTAACTATGGCTACACCTTC.

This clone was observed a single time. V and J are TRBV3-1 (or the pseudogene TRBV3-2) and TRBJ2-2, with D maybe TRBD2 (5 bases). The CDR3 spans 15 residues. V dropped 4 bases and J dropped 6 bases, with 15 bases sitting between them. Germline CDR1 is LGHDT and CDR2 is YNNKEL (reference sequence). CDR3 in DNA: TGTGCCAGCAGCCCCCGGGAACTAATCCCCGGGGAGCTGTTTTTT. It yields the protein CASSPRELIPGELFF.